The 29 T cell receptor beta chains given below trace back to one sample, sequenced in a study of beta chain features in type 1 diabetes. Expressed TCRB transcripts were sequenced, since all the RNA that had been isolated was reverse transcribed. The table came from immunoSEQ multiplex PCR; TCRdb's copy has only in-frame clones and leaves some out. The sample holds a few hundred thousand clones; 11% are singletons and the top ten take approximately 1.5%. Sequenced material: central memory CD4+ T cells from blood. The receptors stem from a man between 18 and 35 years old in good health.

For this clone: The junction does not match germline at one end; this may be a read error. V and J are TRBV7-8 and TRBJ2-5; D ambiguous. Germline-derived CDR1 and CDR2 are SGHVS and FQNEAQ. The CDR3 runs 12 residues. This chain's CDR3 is CASSTDRSSINF. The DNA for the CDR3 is TGTGCCAGCAGCACCGACCGCTCCTCTATTAACTTC.

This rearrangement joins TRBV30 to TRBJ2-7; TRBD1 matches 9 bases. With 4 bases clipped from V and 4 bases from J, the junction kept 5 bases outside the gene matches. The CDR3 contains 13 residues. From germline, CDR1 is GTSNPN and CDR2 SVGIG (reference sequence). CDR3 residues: CAWKGTGLYEQYF. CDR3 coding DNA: TGTGCCTGGAAAGGGACAGGGCTTTACGAGCAGTACTTC.

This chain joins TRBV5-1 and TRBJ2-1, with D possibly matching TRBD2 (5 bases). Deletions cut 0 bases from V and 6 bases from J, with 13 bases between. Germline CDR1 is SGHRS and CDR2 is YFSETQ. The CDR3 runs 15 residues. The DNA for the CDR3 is TGCGCCAGCAGCTTGGAGGCTAGCCCCATCAATGAGCAGTTCTTC. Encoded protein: CASSLEASPINEQFF. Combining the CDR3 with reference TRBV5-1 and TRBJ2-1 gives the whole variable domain KAGVTQTPRYLIKTRGQQVTLSCSPISGHRSVSWYQQTPGQGLQFLFEYFSETQRNKGNFPGRFSGRQFSNSRSEMNVSTLELGDSALYLCASSLEASPINEQFFGPGTRLTVL.

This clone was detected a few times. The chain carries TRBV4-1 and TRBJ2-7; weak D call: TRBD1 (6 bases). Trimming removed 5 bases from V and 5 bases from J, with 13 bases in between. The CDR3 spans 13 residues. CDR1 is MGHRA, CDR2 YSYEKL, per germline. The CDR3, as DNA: TGCGCCAGCAGCTACAGGGAAACCGACGAGCAGTACTTC. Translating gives CASSYRETDEQYF.

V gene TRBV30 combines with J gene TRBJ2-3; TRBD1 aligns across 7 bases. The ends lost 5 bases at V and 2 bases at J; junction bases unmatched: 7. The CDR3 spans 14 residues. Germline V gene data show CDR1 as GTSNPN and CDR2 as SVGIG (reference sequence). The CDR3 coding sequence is TGTGCCTGGTCACCGGGACAGAACACAGATACGCAGTATTTT. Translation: CAWSPGQNTDTQYF.

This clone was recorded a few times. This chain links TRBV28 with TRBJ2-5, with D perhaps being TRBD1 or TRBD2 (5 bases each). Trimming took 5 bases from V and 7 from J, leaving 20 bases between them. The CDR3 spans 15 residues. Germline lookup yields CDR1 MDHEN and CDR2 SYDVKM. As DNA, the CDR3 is TGTGCCAGCAGTGGGGACCGAACGGGATCGAGGACCCAGTACTTC. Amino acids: CASSGDRTGSRTQYF.

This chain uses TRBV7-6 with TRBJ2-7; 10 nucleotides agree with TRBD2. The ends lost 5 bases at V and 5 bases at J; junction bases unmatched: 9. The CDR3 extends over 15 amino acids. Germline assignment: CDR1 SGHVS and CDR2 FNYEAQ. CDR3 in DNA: TGTGCCAGCAGCCTTAGCGGGAGGTCCTTTGACGAGCAGTACTTC. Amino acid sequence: CASSLSGRSFDEQYF.

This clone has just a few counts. DNA for the CDR3: TGCGCCAGCAGCCAGTTAGCGGGAGCACATGAGCAGTTCTTC. Its protein is CASSQLAGAHEQFF. This sequence joins TRBV4-3 and TRBJ2-1; 9 bases fit TRBD2. Germline CDR1 and CDR2: LGHNA and YSLEER. The CDR3 runs 14 residues. V lost 3 bases, J lost 8 bases, and 5 bases stayed unmatched.

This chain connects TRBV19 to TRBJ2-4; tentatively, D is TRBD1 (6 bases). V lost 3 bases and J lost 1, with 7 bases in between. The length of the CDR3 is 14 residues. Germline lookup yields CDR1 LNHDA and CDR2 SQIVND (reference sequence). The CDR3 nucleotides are TGTGCCAGTAGTATTACAGGGGCCAAAAACATTCAGTACTTC. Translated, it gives CASSITGAKNIQYF.

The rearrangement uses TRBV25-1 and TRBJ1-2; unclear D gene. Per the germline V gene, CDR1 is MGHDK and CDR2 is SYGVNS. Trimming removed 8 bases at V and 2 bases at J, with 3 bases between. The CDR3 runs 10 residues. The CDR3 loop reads CASENYGYTF. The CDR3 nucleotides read TGTGCCAGCGAGAACTATGGCTACACCTTC.

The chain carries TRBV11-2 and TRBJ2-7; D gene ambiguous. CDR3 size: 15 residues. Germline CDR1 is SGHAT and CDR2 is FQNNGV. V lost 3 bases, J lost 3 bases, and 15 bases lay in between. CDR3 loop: CASSLLRGEHYEQYF. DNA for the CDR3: TGTGCCAGCAGCTTGTTGAGAGGCGAACACTACGAGCAGTACTTC.

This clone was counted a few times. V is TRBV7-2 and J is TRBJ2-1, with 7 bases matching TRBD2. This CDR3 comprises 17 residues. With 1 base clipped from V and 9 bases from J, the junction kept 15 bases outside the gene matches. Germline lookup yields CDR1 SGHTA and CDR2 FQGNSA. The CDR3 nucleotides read TGTGCCAGCAGCTTAGGGGTAGGCCAGGCTAGCGGACGTGAGCAGTTCTTC. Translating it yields CASSLGVGQASGREQFF. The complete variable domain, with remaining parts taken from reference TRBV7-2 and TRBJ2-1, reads GAGVSQSPSNKVTEKGKDVELRCDPISGHTALYWYRQSLGQGLEFLIYFQGNSAPDKSGLPSDRFSAERTGGSVSTLTIQRTQQEDSAVYLCASSLGVGQASGREQFFGPGTRLTVL.

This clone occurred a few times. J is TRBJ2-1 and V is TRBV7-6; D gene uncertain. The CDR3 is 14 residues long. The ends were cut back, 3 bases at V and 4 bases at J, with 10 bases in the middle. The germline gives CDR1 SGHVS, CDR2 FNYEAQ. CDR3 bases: TGTGCCAGCAGCTTTGGCGTGACTTACAATGAGCAGTTCTTC. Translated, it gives CASSFGVTYNEQFF.

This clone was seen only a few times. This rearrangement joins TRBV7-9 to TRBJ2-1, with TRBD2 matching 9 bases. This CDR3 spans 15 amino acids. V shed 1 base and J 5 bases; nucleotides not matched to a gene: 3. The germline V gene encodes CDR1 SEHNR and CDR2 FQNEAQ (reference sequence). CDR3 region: CASSLGSGSDNEQFF. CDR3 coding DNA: TGTGCCAGCAGCTTAGGTAGCGGGAGCGACAATGAGCAGTTCTTC.

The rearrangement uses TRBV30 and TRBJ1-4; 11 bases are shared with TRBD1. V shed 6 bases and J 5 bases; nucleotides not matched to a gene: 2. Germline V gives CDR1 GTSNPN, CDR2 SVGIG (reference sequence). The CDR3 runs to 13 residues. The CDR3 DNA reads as TGTGCCTGCCGGGACAGGGGGAATGAAAAACTGTTTTTT. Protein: CACRDRGNEKLFF.

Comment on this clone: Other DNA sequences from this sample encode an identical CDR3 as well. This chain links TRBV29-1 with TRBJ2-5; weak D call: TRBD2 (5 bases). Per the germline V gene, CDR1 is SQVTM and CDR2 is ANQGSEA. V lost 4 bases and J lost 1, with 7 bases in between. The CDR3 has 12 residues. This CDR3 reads CSVARGQETQYF. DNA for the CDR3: TGCAGCGTTGCACGGGGCCAAGAGACCCAGTACTTC.

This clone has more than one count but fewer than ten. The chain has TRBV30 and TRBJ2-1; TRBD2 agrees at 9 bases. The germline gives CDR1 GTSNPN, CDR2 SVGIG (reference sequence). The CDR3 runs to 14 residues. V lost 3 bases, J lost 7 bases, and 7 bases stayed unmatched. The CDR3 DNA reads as TGTGCCTGGAGGGCGGGAGGGCCTTGGAATGAGCAGTTCTTC. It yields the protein CAWRAGGPWNEQFF.

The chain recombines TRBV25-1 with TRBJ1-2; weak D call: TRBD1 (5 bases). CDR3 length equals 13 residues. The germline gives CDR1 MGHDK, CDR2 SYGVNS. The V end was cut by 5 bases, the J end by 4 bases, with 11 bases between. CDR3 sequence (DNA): TGTGCCAGCAGTCATACAGGTCTCTATGGCTACACCTTC. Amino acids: CASSHTGLYGYTF.

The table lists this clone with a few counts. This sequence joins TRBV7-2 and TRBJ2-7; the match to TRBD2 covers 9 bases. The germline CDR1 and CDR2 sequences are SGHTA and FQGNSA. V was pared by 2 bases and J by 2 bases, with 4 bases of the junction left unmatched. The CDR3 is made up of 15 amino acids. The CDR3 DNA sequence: TGTGCCAGCAGCTTATCTTCTAGCGGGACCTACGAGCAGTACTTC. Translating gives CASSLSSSGTYEQYF.

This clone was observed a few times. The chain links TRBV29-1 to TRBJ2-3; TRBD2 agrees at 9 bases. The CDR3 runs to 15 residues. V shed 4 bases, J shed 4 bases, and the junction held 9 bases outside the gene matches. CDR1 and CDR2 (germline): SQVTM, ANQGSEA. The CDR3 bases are TGCAGCGTTGGTGTAGTAGCGGGAGTGTCAGATACGCAGTATTTT. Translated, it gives CSVGVVAGVSDTQYF.

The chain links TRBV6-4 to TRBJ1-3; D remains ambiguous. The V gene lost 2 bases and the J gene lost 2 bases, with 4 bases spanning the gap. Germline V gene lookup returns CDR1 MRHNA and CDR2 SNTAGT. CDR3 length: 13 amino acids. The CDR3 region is CASSDSPGNTIYF. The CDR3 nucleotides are TGTGCCAGCAGTGACAGCCCTGGAAACACCATATATTTT.

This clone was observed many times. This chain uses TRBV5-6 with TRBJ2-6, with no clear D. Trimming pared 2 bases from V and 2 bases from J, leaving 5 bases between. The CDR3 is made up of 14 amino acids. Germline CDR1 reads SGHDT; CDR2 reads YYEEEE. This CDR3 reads CASSLTTGANVLTF. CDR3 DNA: TGTGCCAGCAGCTTAACTACTGGGGCCAACGTCCTGACTTTC.

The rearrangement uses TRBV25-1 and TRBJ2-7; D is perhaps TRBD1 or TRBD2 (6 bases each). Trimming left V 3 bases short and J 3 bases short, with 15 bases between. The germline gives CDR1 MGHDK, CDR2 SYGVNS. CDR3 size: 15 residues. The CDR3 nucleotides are TGTGCCAGCAGTGAGTCACAGGGAGGCATCTACGAGCAGTACTTC. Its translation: CASSESQGGIYEQYF.

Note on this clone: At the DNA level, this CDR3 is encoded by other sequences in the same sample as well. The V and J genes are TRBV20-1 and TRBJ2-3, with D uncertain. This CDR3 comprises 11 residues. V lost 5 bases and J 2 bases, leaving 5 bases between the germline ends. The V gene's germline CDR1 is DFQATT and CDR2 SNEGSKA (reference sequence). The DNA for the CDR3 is TGCAGTGCTCCTTCCACAGATACGCAGTATTTT. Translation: CSAPSTDTQYF.

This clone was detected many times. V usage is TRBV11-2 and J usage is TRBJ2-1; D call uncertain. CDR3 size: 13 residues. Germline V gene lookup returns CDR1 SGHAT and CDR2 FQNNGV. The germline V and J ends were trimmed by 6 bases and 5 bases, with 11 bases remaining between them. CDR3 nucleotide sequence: TGTGCCAGCAGAAGGGTCTCAGACAATGAGCAGTTCTTC. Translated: CASRRVSDNEQFF.

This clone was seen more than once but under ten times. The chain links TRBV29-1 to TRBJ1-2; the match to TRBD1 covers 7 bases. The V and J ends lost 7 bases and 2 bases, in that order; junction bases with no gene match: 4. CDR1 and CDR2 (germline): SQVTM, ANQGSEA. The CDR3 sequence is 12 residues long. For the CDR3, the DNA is TGCAGCGGAGGGGGCTCGAACTATGGCTACACCTTC. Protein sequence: CSGGGSNYGYTF.

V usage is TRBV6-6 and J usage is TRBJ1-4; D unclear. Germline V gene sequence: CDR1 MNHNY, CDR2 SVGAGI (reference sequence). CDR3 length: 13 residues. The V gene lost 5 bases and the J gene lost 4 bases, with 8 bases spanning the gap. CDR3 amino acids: CASSTRINEKLFF. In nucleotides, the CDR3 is TGTGCCAGCAGTACCCGGATTAATGAAAAACTGTTTTTT.

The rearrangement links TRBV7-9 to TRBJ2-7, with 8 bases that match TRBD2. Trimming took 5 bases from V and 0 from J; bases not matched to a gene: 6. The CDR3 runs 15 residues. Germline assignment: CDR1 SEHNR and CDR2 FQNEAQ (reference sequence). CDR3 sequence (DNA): TGTGCCAGCAGCCCCCCTAGCGGGCACTCCTACGAGCAGTACTTC. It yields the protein CASSPPSGHSYEQYF.

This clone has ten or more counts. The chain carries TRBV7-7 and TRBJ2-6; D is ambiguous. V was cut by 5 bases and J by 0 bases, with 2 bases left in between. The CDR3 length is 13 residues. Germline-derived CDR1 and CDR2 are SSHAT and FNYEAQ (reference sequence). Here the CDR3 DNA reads TGTGCCAGCAGCGGCTCTGGGGCCAACGTCCTGACTTTC. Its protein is CASSGSGANVLTF.